A single sample is the source of the 7 T cell receptor beta chains below, sequenced in a study of blood T cell repertoires in COVID-19 (dated by TCRdb to the early 2020s). Libraries were constructed by the immunoSEQ multiplex PCR assay. TCRdb took over this immuneACCESS table, retaining in-frame rearrangements with V and J assigned. Such tables are incomplete; in checked studies, under half of the missing clones stem from an unresolved V gene, and the remainder is unexplained. The sample table shows about 69,000 clones, and less than 85% are seen once. Roughly 13% of the sample comes from the top ten. The material sequenced was peripheral blood. The receptors shown here come from a middle-aged man with COVID-19, enrolled during active disease.

This chain uses TRBV4-3 with TRBJ1-3; TRBD1 matches 9 bases. From germline, CDR1 is LGHNA and CDR2 YSLEER. Germline trimming cut 0 bases from V and 4 bases from J; bases unmatched to any gene: 4. The CDR3 extends over 16 amino acids. The CDR3 region has the DNA TGCGCCAGCAGCCAAGATGGGACAGGGAGAGGAAACACCATATATTTT. Translating it yields CASSQDGTGRGNTIYF.

The chain has TRBV29-1 and TRBJ1-1; D is undetermined. CDR3 length: 14 residues. V shed 2 bases and J shed 0 bases, with 10 bases lying between them. CDR1 and CDR2 (germline): SQVTM, ANQGSEA. The CDR3 loop is CSVESFAVNTEAFF. DNA of the CDR3: TGCAGCGTTGAATCGTTTGCGGTGAACACTGAAGCTTTCTTT.

V is TRBV5-6 and J is TRBJ2-1; TRBD2 aligns across 12 bases. Looked up from germline, CDR1 is SGHDT and CDR2 is YYEEEE. CDR3 length equals 17 residues. The V and J ends lost 4 bases and 3 bases, in that order; junction bases with no gene match: 8. The CDR3 region is CASSQTPGLAGYNEQFF. The CDR3, as DNA: TGTGCCAGCAGCCAAACCCCGGGACTAGCGGGCTACAATGAGCAGTTCTTC.

This chain joins TRBV6-2 or TRBV6-3 and TRBJ1-5, with TRBD1 identical over 11 bases. CDR1 and CDR2 (germline): MNHEY, SVGEGT. V was clipped by 6 bases and J by 6 bases; unmatched bases: 13. The CDR3 totals 17 residues. The CDR3 DNA sequence: TGTGCCAGCAGCCCCCGGGACAGGGGGTTTCAGAGTCAGCCCCAGCATTTT. Amino acids: CASSPRDRGFQSQPQHF.

This CDR3 is CASSSDRTEREKLFF. The CDR3 DNA sequence: TGTGCCAGCAGTTCAGACAGAACAGAGAGGGAAAAACTGTTTTTT. This chain connects TRBV7-9 to TRBJ1-4, with D tentatively TRBD1 (5 bases). The CDR3 contains 15 residues. Germline CDR1 SEHNR, CDR2 FQNEAQ (reference sequence). Trimming removed 6 bases at V and 8 bases at J, with 19 bases between.

The chain couples TRBV20-1 to TRBJ1-5, with D maybe TRBD1 (6 bases). CDR3 length: 15 residues. Germline loops: CDR1 DFQATT, CDR2 SNEGSKA (reference sequence). V was cut by 3 bases and J by 5 bases, with 17 bases left in between. CDR3 protein: CSASDRQAIHQPQHF. Written as DNA, the CDR3 is TGCAGTGCTAGTGATAGACAGGCGATTCATCAGCCCCAGCATTTT.

This clone was observed many times. This chain links TRBV7-9 with TRBJ2-5, with 8 positions matching TRBD2. Trimming at V came to 4 bases and at J to 4 bases, leaving 2 bases not matched to a gene. Germline V gene sequence: CDR1 SEHNR, CDR2 FQNEAQ (reference sequence). This CDR3 is built from 13 residues. DNA for the CDR3: TGTGCCAGCAGCTCGGGACTAGGAGAGACCCAGTACTTC. Translated, it gives CASSSGLGETQYF.